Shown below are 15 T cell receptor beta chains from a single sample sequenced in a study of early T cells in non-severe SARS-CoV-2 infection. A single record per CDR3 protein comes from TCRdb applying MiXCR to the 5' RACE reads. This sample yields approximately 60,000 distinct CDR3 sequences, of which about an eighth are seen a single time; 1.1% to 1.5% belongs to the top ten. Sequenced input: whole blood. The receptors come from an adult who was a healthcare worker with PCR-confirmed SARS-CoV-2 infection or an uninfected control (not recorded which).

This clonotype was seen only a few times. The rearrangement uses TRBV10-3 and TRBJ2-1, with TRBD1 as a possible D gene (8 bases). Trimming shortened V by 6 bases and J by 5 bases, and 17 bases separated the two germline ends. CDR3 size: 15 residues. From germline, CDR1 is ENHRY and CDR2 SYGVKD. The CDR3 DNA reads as TGTGCCATCAGGTCACAGGGGGGGTTTAACAATGAGCAGTTCTTC. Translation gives CAIRSQGGFNNEQFF.

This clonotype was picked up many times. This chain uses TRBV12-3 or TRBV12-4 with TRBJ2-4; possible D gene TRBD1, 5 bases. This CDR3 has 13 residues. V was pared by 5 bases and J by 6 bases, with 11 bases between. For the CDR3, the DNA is TGTGCCAGCAGTATGGGGCCGGGAAACATTCAGTACTTC. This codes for CASSMGPGNIQYF.

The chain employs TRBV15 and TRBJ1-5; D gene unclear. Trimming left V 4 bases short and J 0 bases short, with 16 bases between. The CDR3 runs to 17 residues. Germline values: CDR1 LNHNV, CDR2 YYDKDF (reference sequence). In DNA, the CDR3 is TGTGCCACCAGCACAGAGAGGGCAGGAGCTAGCAATCAGCCCCAGCATTTT. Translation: CATSTERAGASNQPQHF.

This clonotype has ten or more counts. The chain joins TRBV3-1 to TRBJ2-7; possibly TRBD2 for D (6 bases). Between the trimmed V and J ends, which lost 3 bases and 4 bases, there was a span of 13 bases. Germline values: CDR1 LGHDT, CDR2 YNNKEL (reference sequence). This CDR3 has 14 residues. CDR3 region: CASSHASVKYEQYF. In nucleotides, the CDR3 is TGTGCCAGCAGCCACGCTAGCGTTAAGTACGAGCAGTACTTC.

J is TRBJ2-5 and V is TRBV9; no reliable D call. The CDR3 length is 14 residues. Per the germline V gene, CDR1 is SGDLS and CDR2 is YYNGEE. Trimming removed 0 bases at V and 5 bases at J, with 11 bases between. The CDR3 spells CASSVGPRHETQYF. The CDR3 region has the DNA TGTGCCAGCAGCGTAGGACCGCGGCATGAGACCCAGTACTTC. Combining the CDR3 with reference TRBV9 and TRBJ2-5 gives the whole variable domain DSGVTQTPKHLITATGQRVTLRCSPRSGDLSVYWYQQSLDQGLQFLIQYYNGEERAKGNILERFSAQQFPDLHSELNLSSLELGDSALYFCASSVGPRHETQYFGPGTRLLVL.

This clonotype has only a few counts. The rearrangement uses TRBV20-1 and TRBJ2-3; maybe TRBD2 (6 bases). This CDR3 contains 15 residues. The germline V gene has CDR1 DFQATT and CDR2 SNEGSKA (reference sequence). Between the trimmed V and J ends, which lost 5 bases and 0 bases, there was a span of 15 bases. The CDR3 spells CSARPGESSTDTQYF. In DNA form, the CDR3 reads TGCAGTGCTCGCCCGGGAGAGTCTAGCACAGATACGCAGTATTTT.

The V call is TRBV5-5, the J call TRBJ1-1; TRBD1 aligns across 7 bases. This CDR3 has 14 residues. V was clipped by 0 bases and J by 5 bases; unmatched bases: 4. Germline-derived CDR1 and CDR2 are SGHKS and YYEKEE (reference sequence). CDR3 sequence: CASSLEGAWTEAFF. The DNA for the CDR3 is TGTGCCAGCAGCTTGGAGGGGGCATGGACTGAAGCTTTCTTT. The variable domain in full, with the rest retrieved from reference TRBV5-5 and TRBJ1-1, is DAGVTQSPTHLIKTRGQQVTLRCSPISGHKSVSWYQQVLGQGPQFIFQYYEKEERGRGNFPDRFSARQFPNYSSELNVNALLLGDSALYLCASSLEGAWTEAFFGQGTRLTVV.

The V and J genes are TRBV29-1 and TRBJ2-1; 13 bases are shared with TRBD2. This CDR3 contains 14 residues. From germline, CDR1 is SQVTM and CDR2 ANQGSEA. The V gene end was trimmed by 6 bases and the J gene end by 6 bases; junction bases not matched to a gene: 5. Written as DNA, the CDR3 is TGCAGCGTCTCCACTAGCGGGGGGGGCAATGAGCAGTTCTTC. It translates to CSVSTSGGGNEQFF.

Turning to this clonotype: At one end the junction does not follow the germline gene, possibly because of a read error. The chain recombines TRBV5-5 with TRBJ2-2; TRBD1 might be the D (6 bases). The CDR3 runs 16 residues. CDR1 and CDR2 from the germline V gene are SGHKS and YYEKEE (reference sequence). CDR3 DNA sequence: TGTGTCAGCAGACCTAGACAGGAACAGAACACCGGGGAGCTGTTTTTT. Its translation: CVSRPRQEQNTGELFF.

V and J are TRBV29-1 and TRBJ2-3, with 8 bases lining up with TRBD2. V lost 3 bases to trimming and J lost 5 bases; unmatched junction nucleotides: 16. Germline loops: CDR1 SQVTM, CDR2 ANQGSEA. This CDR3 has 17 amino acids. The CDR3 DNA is TGCAGCGTTGATCCTATTGGGCGGGGGGCCGAAAGAGATACGCAGTATTTT. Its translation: CSVDPIGRGAERDTQYF.

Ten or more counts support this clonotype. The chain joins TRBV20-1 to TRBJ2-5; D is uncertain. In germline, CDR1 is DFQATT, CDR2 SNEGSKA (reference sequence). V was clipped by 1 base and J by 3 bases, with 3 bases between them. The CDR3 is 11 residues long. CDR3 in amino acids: CSARGKETQYF. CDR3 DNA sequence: TGCAGTGCTAGAGGAAAAGAGACCCAGTACTTC.

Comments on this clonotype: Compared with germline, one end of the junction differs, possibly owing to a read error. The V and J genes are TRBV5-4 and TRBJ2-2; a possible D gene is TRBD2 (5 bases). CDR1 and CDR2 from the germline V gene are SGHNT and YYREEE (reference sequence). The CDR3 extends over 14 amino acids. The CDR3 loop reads CASSRNNNTGELFF. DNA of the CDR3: TGTGCCAGCAGCAGGAATAACAACACCGGGGAGCTTTTTTTT.

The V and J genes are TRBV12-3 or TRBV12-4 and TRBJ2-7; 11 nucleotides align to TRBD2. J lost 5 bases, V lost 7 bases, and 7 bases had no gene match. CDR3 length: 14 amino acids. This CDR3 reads CASTSTSGGNEQYF. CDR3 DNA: TGTGCCAGCACTTCAACTAGCGGGGGCAACGAGCAGTACTTC.

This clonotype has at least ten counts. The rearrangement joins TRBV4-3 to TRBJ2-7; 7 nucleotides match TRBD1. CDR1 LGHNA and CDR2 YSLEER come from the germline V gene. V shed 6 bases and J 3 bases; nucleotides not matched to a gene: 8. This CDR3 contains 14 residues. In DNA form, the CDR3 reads TGCGCCAGCAGAGAGGGACAGAGTAACTACGAGCAGTACTTC. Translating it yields CASREGQSNYEQYF.

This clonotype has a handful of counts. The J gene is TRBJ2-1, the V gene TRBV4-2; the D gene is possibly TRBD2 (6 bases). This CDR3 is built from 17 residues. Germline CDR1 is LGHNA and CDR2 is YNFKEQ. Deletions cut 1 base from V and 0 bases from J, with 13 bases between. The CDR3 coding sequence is TGTGCCAGCAGCCAAGCATCGGCGGGGAACTCCTACAATGAGCAGTTCTTC. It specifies CASSQASAGNSYNEQFF.